This is a list of T cell receptor beta chains from one sample in a study of blood T cell repertoires in COVID-19. Sequencing was performed with immunoSEQ multiplex PCR; in TCRdb, only in-frame clones are kept and a portion is missing. The sample lists under 350,000 clones, roughly 88% occurring once. Sequenced material: peripheral blood. These receptors all come from a woman between 65 and 79 years old with acute or convalescent COVID-19. Both conserved end residues are part of each CDR3. Fields, in order: J gene, V gene, clone size, D gene, CDR3 length, CDR3 DNA, CDR3 protein. The D gene is left open where the match is weak. The size of a clone is reported for some rows only, either as once, few or many, or as a class for expanded clones.

>TRBJ2-2|TRBV5-1|-|TRBD1|14
TGCGCCAGCAGCTACACAGGGGAAATCGGGGAGCTGTTTTTT
CASSYTGEIGELFF
>TRBJ2-1|TRBV7-9|-|-|17
TGTGCCAGCAGCCGCTCCCTCCGGGGCAGGGGAGACAATGAGCAGTTCTTC
CASSRSLRGRGDNEQFF
>TRBJ1-4|TRBV5-1|-|TRBD1|16
TGCGCCAGCAGCTTGAACCAAGGACAGGGCGGTGAAAAACTGTTTTTT
CASSLNQGQGGEKLFF
>TRBJ1-1|TRBV13|-|-|14
TGTGCCAGCCGAGAGGGCCCCATGAACACTGAAGCTTTCTTT
CASREGPMNTEAFF
>TRBJ1-2|TRBV20-1|-|-|11
TGCAGTGCTAGCTCACCAGGGGCCTACACCTTC
CSASSPGAYTF
>TRBJ2-3|TRBV11-2|-|TRBD1|18
TGTGCCAGCAGTTCCGGACAGGGGCCTCAACCGCGCACAGATACGCAGTATTTT
CASSSGQGPQPRTDTQYF
>TRBJ1-2|TRBV18|few|-|18
TGTGCCAGCTCACCAGTACAACAGGGAATTCTCGCTACCTATGGCTACACCTTC
CASSPVQQGILATYGYTF
>TRBJ2-5|TRBV12-3/TRBV12-4|-|-|13
TGTGCCAGCATGGGGCGCCTCCAAGAGACCCAGTACTTC
CASMGRLQETQYF
>TRBJ2-5|TRBV19|many|TRBD2|14
TGTGCCAGTAGCCCGACTAGCGGGGGGACGTCCCAGTACTTC
CASSPTSGGTSQYF
>TRBJ2-3|TRBV3-1/TRBV3-2|-|-|16
TGTGCCAGCAGCCAGGAGGGGCGGGTCCGGGCAGATACGCAGTATTTT
CASSQEGRVRADTQYF
>TRBJ1-1|TRBV19|-|-|14
TGTGCCAGTAAAATGGACCTTGGGGGGACTGAAGCTTTCTTT
CASKMDLGGTEAFF
>TRBJ1-2|TRBV7-9|-|TRBD1|13
TGTGCCAGCAGCGAGACAGGGACCTATGGCTACACCTTC
CASSETGTYGYTF
>TRBJ1-2|TRBV30|-|-|14
TGTGCCTGGCGGGGGGCCGGGACGCGGGGCGGCTACACCTTC
CAWRGAGTRGGYTF
>TRBJ1-2|TRBV11-2|-|-|16
TGTGCCAGCTTATCCAACTCGGGGGGCGCGGGGGTTGGCTACACCTTC
CASLSNSGGAGVGYTF
>TRBJ1-4|TRBV7-6|-|-|15
TGTGCCAGCAGCTTAGGGGGTCAGGAGGAAGGAAAACTGTTTTTT
CASSLGGQEEGKLFF